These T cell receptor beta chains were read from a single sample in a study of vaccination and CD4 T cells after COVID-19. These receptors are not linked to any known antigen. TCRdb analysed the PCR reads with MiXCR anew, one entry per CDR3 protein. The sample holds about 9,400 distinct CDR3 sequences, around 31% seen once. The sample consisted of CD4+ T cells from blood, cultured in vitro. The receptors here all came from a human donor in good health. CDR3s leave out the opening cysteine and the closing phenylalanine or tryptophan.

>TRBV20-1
SARVPPYEQY
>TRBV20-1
SARSAGGTGELF
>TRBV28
ASSTRRRRTDTQY
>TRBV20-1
SAREDSSTDTQY
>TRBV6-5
ASSYSPRMAGAYEQY
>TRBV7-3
ASSSGGQETQY
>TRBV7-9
ASSSGTGDYSNQPQH
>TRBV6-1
ASSGTRNTIY
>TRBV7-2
ASSLLWNTEAF
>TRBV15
ATSRDRYRGHDYT
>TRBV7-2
ASRPMQGVAEAF
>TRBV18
ASSPGRATYNEQF
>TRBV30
AWSRVNEQF
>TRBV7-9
ASSLSRGTFNYGYT
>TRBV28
ASSLRQGDEKLF
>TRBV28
ASSLNGGPIMNTEAF
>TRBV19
ASRTRTGELF
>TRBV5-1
ASSLTSGKETQY
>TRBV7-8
ASSPRVDSYGYT
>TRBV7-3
ASSRRPGLNTDTQY
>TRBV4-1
ASSPWTATGELF
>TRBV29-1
SVEEGGRGNTQY
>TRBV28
ATGVGGDSPLH
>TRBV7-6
ASSYSGSSLDVYEQY
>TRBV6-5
ASSSKQGNEQY
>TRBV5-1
ASSRTAEGEQY
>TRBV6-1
ASLLSGGRLAGANVLT
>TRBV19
ASSIREGADTEAF
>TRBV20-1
SAGGHGQVTPQPQH
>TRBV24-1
ATSDFWASGGEDTQY
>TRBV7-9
ASSLPPRLAGNTDTQY
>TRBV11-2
ASSSQTSGSTDTQY
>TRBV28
ASSLTGQGLRVEQY
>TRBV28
ASRAGLASVGF
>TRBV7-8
ASSLRASRGPETQY
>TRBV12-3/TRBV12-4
ASRQGNIYEQY
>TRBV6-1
ASSRGGTGGDQPQH
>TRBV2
ASSEHSLSYEQY
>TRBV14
ASSLQGWTEAF
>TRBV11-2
ASSLGGSGDYGYT
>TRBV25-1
ASRDTGGLSGTEAF
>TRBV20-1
SAFVLPYEQY
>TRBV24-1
ATSDSQGGNSPLH
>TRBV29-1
SVAGQGAVGYT
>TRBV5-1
ASSIWGTGTSGELF
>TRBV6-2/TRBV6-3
ASSGWSLEQF
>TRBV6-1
ASSYRRTGAYEQY
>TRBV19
ACSGANVLT